The rows below give T cell receptor beta chains drawn from one sample of a study of shared clonotypes between healthy human individuals. Clones were sequenced by immunoSEQ multiplex PCR, and TCRdb holds only the in-frame ones, with some missing. The sample lists more than 400,000 clones; around 95% were seen once. The specimen was naive CD4+ T cells sorted from blood. These receptors were taken from a woman between 25 and 40 years old in good health. Each CDR3 is given with its conserved first and last residue. The D gene is left open where the match is weak. Rows may omit the clone size; those that give it use once, few, many or a size class.

J gene,D gene,clone size,V gene,CDR3 protein,CDR3 DNA
TRBJ2-5,NA,NA,TRBV18,CASSPEGFETQYF,TGTGCCAGCTCACCAGAGGGCTTTGAGACCCAGTACTTC
TRBJ1-1,TRBD1,NA,TRBV6-5,CASSTDRGWNTEAFF,TGTGCCAGCAGTACGGACAGGGGATGGAACACTGAAGCTTTCTTT
TRBJ2-3,NA,NA,TRBV21-1,CASSKGAGYADTQYF,TGTGCCAGCAGCAAAGGCGCAGGATATGCAGATACGCAGTATTTT
TRBJ2-5,NA,NA,TRBV19,CASSKVLDQETQYF,TGTGCCAGTAGTAAGGTTCTAGACCAAGAGACCCAGTACTTC
TRBJ2-7,TRBD1,NA,TRBV5-5,CASSRPQGASYEQYF,TGTGCCAGCAGTCGACCCCAGGGGGCATCCTACGAGCAGTACTTC
TRBJ2-5,TRBD1,once,TRBV4-1,CASSQGQGAGETQYF,TGCGCCAGCAGCCAGGGACAGGGAGCGGGAGAGACCCAGTACTTC
TRBJ1-5,NA,NA,TRBV28,CASTGTTPRGNQPQHF,TGTGCCAGCACGGGGACGACCCCTCGGGGCAATCAGCCCCAGCATTTT
TRBJ2-1,NA,NA,TRBV6-5,CASSYYPTDEQFF,TGTGCCAGCAGTTACTACCCCACGGATGAGCAGTTCTTC
TRBJ2-7,TRBD2,NA,TRBV10-1,CASSGFTPGLAGGGEQYF,TGCGCCAGCAGTGGCTTCACACCGGGACTAGCGGGAGGGGGCGAGCAGTACTTC
TRBJ1-5,NA,NA,TRBV27,CASSEVLSNQPQHF,TGTGCCAGCAGCGAGGTTCTGAGCAATCAGCCCCAGCATTTT
TRBJ2-1,TRBD2,NA,TRBV7-6,CASSSGLAGVHEQFF,TGTGCCAGCAGCTCGGGACTAGCGGGAGTACATGAGCAGTTCTTC
TRBJ1-2,NA,NA,TRBV5-4,CASSLVGSRGYGYTF,TGTGCCAGCAGCTTGGTGGGCAGCAGGGGCTATGGCTACACCTTC
TRBJ1-6,TRBD1,NA,TRBV28,CASIDRVGSPLHF,TGTGCCAGCATAGACAGGGTCGGATCACCCCTCCACTTT
TRBJ2-7,NA,NA,TRBV5-1,CASSLADSSYEQYF,TGCGCCAGCAGCTTGGCGGACAGCTCCTACGAGCAGTACTTC
TRBJ2-3,NA,NA,TRBV14,CASSQVGGPSTDTQYF,TGTGCCAGCAGCCAAGTAGGCGGACCTAGCACAGATACGCAGTATTTT
TRBJ1-5,TRBD1,NA,TRBV19,CASSRHRGGDQPQHF,TGTGCCAGTAGTAGACACAGGGGTGGGGATCAGCCCCAGCATTTT
TRBJ1-5,NA,NA,TRBV19,CASSQNDQPQHF,TGTGCCAGTAGCCAAAACGACCAGCCCCAGCATTTT
TRBJ2-6,NA,NA,TRBV6-7,CASSYSIGQGEGAGANVLTF,TGTGCCAGCAGTTACTCGATAGGCCAGGGTGAAGGAGCTGGGGCCAACGTCCTGACTTTC
TRBJ1-2,NA,NA,TRBV2,CASKDRTNQNYGYTF,TGTGCCAGCAAGGATAGGACAAACCAAAACTATGGCTACACCTTC
TRBJ2-1,NA,NA,TRBV29-1,CSPRKDYNEQFF,TGCAGCCCCCGAAAGGACTACAATGAGCAGTTCTTC
TRBJ2-5,NA,NA,TRBV29-1,CSVDSGPQETQYF,TGCAGCGTTGATTCAGGCCCTCAAGAGACCCAGTACTTC
TRBJ1-2,TRBD1,NA,TRBV28,CASSLFRRGRSYGYTF,TGTGCCAGCAGTTTATTTCGGAGGGGGCGATCCTATGGCTACACCTTC
TRBJ2-1,NA,NA,TRBV10-1,CASSESGAFYNEQFF,TGCGCCAGCAGTGAGTCCGGGGCTTTCTACAATGAGCAGTTCTTC
TRBJ2-2,NA,NA,TRBV28,CASSLVGRGELFF,TGTGCCAGCAGTTTAGTAGGACGCGGGGAGCTGTTTTTT
TRBJ1-1,TRBD1,NA,TRBV27,CASSRDRVMVTEAFF,TGTGCCAGCAGCCGGGACAGGGTCATGGTCACTGAAGCTTTCTTT
TRBJ1-1,TRBD1,NA,TRBV28,CASSPGTGKMNTEAFF,TGTGCCAGCAGCCCCGGGACAGGAAAAATGAACACTGAAGCTTTCTTT
TRBJ2-6,NA,NA,TRBV29-1,CSVEDGRHTGANVLTF,TGCAGCGTTGAAGATGGCAGACATACTGGGGCCAACGTCCTGACTTTC
TRBJ1-1,NA,NA,TRBV16,CASSQSRDTKEAFF,TGTGCCAGCAGCCAATCGAGGGACACCAAGGAAGCTTTCTTT
TRBJ2-2,NA,NA,TRBV25-1,CASKPGDRNTGELFF,TGTGCCAGCAAGCCAGGGGACCGCAACACCGGGGAGCTGTTTTTT
TRBJ2-7,TRBD1,NA,TRBV7-6,CASSTTGRNEQYF,TGTGCCAGCAGTACGACAGGGCGGAACGAGCAGTACTTC
TRBJ2-3,NA,NA,TRBV27,CASSLNQGGDTQYF,TGTGCCAGCAGTTTAAACCAAGGGGGGGATACGCAGTATTTT
TRBJ2-1,TRBD2,NA,TRBV10-3,CAVSAGDPYNEQFF,TGTGCCGTTTCAGCGGGAGACCCCTACAATGAGCAGTTCTTC
TRBJ2-5,TRBD2,NA,TRBV13,CASSLSLLAGGKETQYF,TGTGCCAGCAGCTTAAGTTTGCTAGCGGGAGGGAAAGAGACCCAGTACTTC
TRBJ2-6,NA,NA,TRBV11-2,CASSPQVSGANVLTF,TGTGCCAGCAGCCCACAGGTTTCTGGGGCCAACGTCCTGACTTTC
TRBJ1-5,NA,NA,TRBV27,CASSLSARAWIQPQHF,TGTGCCAGCAGTTTGTCGGCCCGGGCGTGGATTCAGCCCCAGCATTTT
TRBJ1-2,TRBD1,NA,TRBV19,CASSATPGQRRAGYTF,TGTGCCAGTAGTGCGACACCGGGACAGCGAAGGGCTGGCTACACCTTC
TRBJ2-1,NA,NA,TRBV25-1,CASSDSGTSSYNEQFF,TGTGCCAGCAGTGATTCCGGGACCAGCTCCTACAATGAGCAGTTCTTC
TRBJ1-4,NA,once,TRBV11-2,CASSYGLVNEKLFF,TGTGCCAGCAGCTACGGACTGGTGAATGAAAAACTGTTTTTT
TRBJ1-2,NA,NA,TRBV28,CASSLGGNYGYTF,TGTGCCAGCAGCCTGGGAGGTAACTATGGCTACACCTTC
TRBJ2-5,NA,once,TRBV18,CASSPNSEETQYF,TGTGCCAGCTCACCGAATAGCGAAGAGACCCAGTACTTC
TRBJ2-1,NA,NA,TRBV18,CASSPRTIYNEQFF,TGTGCCAGCTCACCCCGGACTATCTACAATGAGCAGTTCTTC
TRBJ2-7,NA,NA,TRBV2,CASSESAPYEQYF,TGTGCCAGCAGTGAGTCGGCTCCCTACGAGCAGTACTTC
TRBJ1-1,NA,NA,TRBV19,CASARDLGYTEAFF,TGTGCCAGTGCCCGCGATTTAGGGTACACTGAAGCTTTCTTT
TRBJ2-3,NA,NA,TRBV6-1,CASSEISRPTDTQYF,TGTGCCAGCAGTGAAATTAGCCGACCCACAGATACGCAGTATTTT
TRBJ2-7,NA,NA,TRBV6-1,CASSEVMGRPGQYF,TGTGCCAGCAGTGAAGTAATGGGGCGGCCAGGGCAGTACTTC
TRBJ1-5,NA,NA,TRBV28,CASSSPPGFNQPQHF,TGTGCCAGCAGCTCCCCACCGGGATTCAATCAGCCCCAGCATTTT
TRBJ1-4,NA,NA,TRBV7-9,CASSHNEKLFF,TGTGCCAGCAGCCATAATGAAAAACTGTTTTTT
TRBJ2-3,NA,NA,TRBV7-2,CASSLRDGNTDTQYF,TGTGCCAGCAGCCTTCGGGACGGTAACACAGATACGCAGTATTTT
TRBJ1-5,NA,NA,TRBV18,CASSPTGALGPQHF,TGTGCCAGCTCACCGACCGGGGCGCTGGGGCCCCAGCATTTT
TRBJ1-3,TRBD1,NA,TRBV7-9,CASSRGQGENTIYF,TGTGCCAGCAGCCGCGGACAGGGGGAAAACACCATATATTTT
TRBJ2-1,TRBD1,NA,TRBV19,CASSIGTGVGNEQFF,TGTGCCAGTAGTATCGGGACAGGGGTCGGCAATGAGCAGTTCTTC
TRBJ2-2,NA,NA,TRBV9,CASSVGENTGELFF,TGTGCCAGCAGCGTAGGCGAGAACACCGGGGAGCTGTTTTTT
TRBJ2-1,TRBD2,NA,TRBV18,CASSPGLAERSSYNEQFF,TGTGCCAGCTCACCAGGGCTAGCGGAGAGAAGCTCCTACAATGAGCAGTTCTTC
TRBJ2-3,NA,NA,TRBV27,CASKPSSRANGLTDTQYF,TGTGCCAGCAAACCCAGTAGTCGCGCTAACGGCCTAACAGATACGCAGTATTTT
TRBJ1-2,NA,NA,TRBV11-2,CASSPDGNYGYTF,TGTGCCAGCAGCCCGGACGGAAACTATGGCTACACCTTC
TRBJ2-7,NA,NA,TRBV28,CASSPPTAGEQYF,TGTGCCAGCAGTCCACCCACAGCAGGGGAGCAGTACTTC
TRBJ2-5,TRBD2,NA,TRBV9,CASSGLIAGVRETQYF,TGTGCCAGCAGCGGTTTAATAGCGGGAGTACGCGAGACCCAGTACTTC